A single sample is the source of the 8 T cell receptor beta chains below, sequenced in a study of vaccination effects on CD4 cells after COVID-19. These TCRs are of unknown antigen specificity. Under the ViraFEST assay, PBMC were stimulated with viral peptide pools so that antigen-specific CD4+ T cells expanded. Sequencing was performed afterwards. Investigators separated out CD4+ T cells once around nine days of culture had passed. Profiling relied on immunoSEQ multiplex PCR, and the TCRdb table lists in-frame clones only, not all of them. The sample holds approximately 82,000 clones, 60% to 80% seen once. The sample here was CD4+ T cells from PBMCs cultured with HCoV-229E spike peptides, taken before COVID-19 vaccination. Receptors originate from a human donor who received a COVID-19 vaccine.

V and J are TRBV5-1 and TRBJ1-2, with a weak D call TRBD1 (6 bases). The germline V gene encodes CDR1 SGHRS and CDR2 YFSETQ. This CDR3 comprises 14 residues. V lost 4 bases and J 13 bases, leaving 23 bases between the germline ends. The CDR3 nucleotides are TGCGCCAGCAGCAAAGCAGGGGCCCGGGATATGGGCACCTTC. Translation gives CASSKAGARDMGTF.

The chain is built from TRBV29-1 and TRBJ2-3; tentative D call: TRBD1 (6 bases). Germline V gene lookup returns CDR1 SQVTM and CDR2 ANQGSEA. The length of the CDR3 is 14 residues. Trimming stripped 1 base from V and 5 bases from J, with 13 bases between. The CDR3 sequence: CSVEVQGRIDTQYF. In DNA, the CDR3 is TGCAGCGTTGAAGTCCAGGGGCGCATAGATACGCAGTATTTT.

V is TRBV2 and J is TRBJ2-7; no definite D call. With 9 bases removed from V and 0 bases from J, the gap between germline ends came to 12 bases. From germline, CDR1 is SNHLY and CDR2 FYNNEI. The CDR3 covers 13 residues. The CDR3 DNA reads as TGTGCCAGTGCCCTGGGGTCCTCCTACGAGCAGTACGTC. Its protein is CASALGSSYEQYV.

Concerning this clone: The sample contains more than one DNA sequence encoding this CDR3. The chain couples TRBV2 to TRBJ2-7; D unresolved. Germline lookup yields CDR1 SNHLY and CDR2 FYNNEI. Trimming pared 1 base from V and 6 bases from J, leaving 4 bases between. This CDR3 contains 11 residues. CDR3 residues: CASSEVGEQYV. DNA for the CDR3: TGTGCCAGCAGTGAAGTTGGCGAGCAGTACGTC.

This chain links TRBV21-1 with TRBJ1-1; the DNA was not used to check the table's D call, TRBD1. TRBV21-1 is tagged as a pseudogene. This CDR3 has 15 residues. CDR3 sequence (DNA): TGTGCCAGCAGCACACCGGACAGGCCGAACACTGAAGCTTTCTTT. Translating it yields CASSTPDRPNTEAFF.

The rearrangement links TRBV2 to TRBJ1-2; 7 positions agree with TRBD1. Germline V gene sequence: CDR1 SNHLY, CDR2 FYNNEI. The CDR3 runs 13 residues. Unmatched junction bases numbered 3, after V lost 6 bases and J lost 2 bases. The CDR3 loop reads CASREDRNYGYTF. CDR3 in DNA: TGTGCCAGCAGGGAGGACAGGAACTATGGCTACACCTTC.

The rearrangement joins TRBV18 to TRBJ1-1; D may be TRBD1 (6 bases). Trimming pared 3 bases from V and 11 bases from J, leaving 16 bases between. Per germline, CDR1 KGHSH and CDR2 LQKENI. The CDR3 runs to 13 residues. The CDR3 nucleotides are TGTGCCAGCTCACCGGACCAACAGGGCAGGGCTTTCTTT. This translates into CASSPDQQGRAFF.

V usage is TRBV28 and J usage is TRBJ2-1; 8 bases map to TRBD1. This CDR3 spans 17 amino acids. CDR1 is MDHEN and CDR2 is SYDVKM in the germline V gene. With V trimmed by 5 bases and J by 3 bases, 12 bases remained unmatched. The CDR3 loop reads CASSPPPGTGRYNEQFF. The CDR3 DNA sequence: TGTGCCAGCAGTCCTCCTCCAGGGACAGGACGCTACAATGAGCAGTTCTTC.